The clone carrying this T cell receptor beta chain has a handful of counts. The antigen is undetermined. These data originate in a study of early T cells in non-severe SARS-CoV-2 infection. The V end was cut by 1 base, the J end by 7 bases, with 11 bases between. Germline CDR1 is SGHVS and CDR2 is FNYEAQ. CDR3 size: 14 residues. Each cDNA molecule carried a unique molecular identifier. A single record per CDR3 protein comes from TCRdb applying MiXCR to the 5' RACE reads. The profile covers tens of thousands of distinct CDR3 sequences, with 13% appearing a single time and about 6.4% taken by the ten largest. Points from the study as a whole: Using VDJdb, the matching emphasized anti-spike CD8 responses while missing private and CD4 specificities.

The receptor was derived from an adult who was a healthcare worker with PCR-confirmed SARS-CoV-2 infection or an uninfected control (not recorded which). V gene TRBV7-6 combines with J gene TRBJ2-1; D call uncertain. The specimen was whole blood. DNA of the CDR3: TGTGCCAGCAGCTTAGAGGTCCGCAGGAATGAGCAGTTCTTC. Translating gives CASSLEVRRNEQFF.